This T cell receptor (beta chain) was sequenced during a study of T cells in women clearing cervical HPV infection. The study's findings and limits: Associations may precede or follow infection; HPV-specific or memory T cells were not isolated.

Comment on this clone: Its antigen remains unidentified. The CDR3 end falls 3 residues outside the read, so it is completed with the germline J gene.

The CDR3 totals 15 residues. V lost 2 bases to trimming and J lost 8 bases; unmatched junction nucleotides: 5. Germline-derived CDR1 and CDR2 are ENHRY and SYGVKD. Some clones are missing from TCRdb's copy, which holds only in-frame ones; the method was immunoSEQ multiplex PCR. The data show more than 40,000 clones, and the top ten clones hold 7.6%. The receptor's source is a woman aged 18-70 years with a cervical HPV16 infection that either progressed to CIN3+ or cleared (not recorded which). The sample was blood buffy coat. The chain joins TRBV10-3 to TRBJ2-1; TRBD1 aligns across 11 bases. The CDR3 DNA, read in part, is TGTGCCATCAGTGAGAGGGACAGGGGGGGCGATGAG. It is translated as CAISERDRGGDE. The entire CDR3 is CAISERDRGGDEQFF.